Here is one T cell receptor beta chain with its context. The sample is drawn from a study of control samples from healthy donors and cancer patients. Sequencing used immunoSEQ multiplex PCR; TCRdb keeps in-frame clones, though not all of them. Of nearly 200,000 clones in the sample, roughly nine tenths were seen once. This TCR came from a man younger than 45 in good health. Sequencing was carried out using blood.

The CDR3 reads CASSPPSGTDTQYF. CDR3 coding DNA: TGTGCCAGCTCACCACCCTCGGGCACAGATACGCAGTATTTT. V is TRBV18 and J is TRBJ2-3, with no clear D. CDR1 and CDR2 (germline): KGHSH, LQKENI. CDR3 size: 14 residues. Trimming shortened V by 0 bases and J by 1 base, and 5 bases separated the two germline ends.